The 30 T cell receptor beta chains given below trace back to one sample, sequenced in a study of spatial heterogeneity in lung cancer. TCRdb called the 5' RACE reads again in MiXCR, with one record for every CDR3 protein. The data show roughly 120,000 distinct CDR3 sequences, 10% to 15% seen once. Time point indicated: blood at routine non-recurrence follow-up after resection. Whole RNA obtained from tumor, nontumor lung or frozen PBMC underwent sequencing without sorting. This specimen consisted of PBMCs, obtained at follow-up. These receptors came from a male donor with early-stage non-small cell lung cancer.

The chain couples TRBV5-1 to TRBJ2-2, with TRBD1 matching over 8 bases. Trimming cost V 5 bases and J 3 bases; bases outside gene matches: 9. This CDR3 comprises 16 residues. CDR1 is SGHRS and CDR2 is YFSETQ in the germline V gene. As DNA, the CDR3 is TGCGCCAGCAGGTCCTCAGGGGGCGCGGACACCGGGGAGCTGTTTTTT. It encodes CASRSSGGADTGELFF.

The chain combines TRBV28 with TRBJ1-1, with TRBD1 matching 8 bases. V shed 6 bases and J 4 bases; nucleotides not matched to a gene: 7. The CDR3 runs to 14 residues. The germline CDR1 and CDR2 sequences are MDHEN and SYDVKM. CDR3 sequence: CASSYHGQGTEAFF. The CDR3 nucleotides are TGTGCCAGCAGCTACCACGGACAGGGCACTGAAGCTTTCTTT.

The chain uses TRBV12-3 or TRBV12-4 and TRBJ1-6; 7 bases are shared with TRBD1. The CDR3 sequence is 14 residues long. With V trimmed by 10 bases and J by 4 bases, 7 bases remained unmatched. The CDR3 loop is CAITPGQYNSPLHF. The CDR3 DNA follows: TGTGCCATCACCCCGGGACAGTATAATTCACCCCTCCACTTT.

This chain connects TRBV7-2 to TRBJ1-2; D is unclear. CDR1 SGHTA and CDR2 FQGNSA come from the germline V gene. There are 13 residues in the CDR3. Trimming shortened V by 0 bases and J by 3 bases, and 5 bases separated the two germline ends. CDR3 nucleotide sequence: TGTGCCAGCAGCTTAGCCCAGGACTATGGCTACACCTTC. This gives the protein CASSLAQDYGYTF. Looking up the rest from reference TRBV7-2 and TRBJ1-2 gives the full variable domain: GAGVSQSPSNKVTEKGKDVELRCDPISGHTALYWYRQSLGQGLEFLIYFQGNSAPDKSGLPSDRFSAERTGGSVSTLTIQRTQQEDSAVYLCASSLAQDYGYTFGSGTRLTVV.

This clonotype was counted at least ten times. In nucleotides, the CDR3 is TGTGCCACGGACAAGGTGACCGGGGAGCTGTTTTTT. Protein sequence: CATDKVTGELFF. V gene TRBV28 combines with J gene TRBJ2-2, with a tentative D call TRBD1 (5 bases). The CDR3 runs to 12 residues. CDR1 MDHEN and CDR2 SYDVKM come from the germline V gene. The V and J ends lost 10 bases and 5 bases respectively, with 11 bases between them.

This clonotype came up a few times. The chain links TRBV7-9 to TRBJ2-1; 8 bases match TRBD2. Germline CDR1 and CDR2: SEHNR and FQNEAQ (reference sequence). This CDR3 contains 17 residues. J lost 3 bases, V lost 5 bases, and 12 bases had no gene match. The CDR3 protein is CASSPPGGGLNYNEQFF. The CDR3 DNA reads TGTGCCAGCAGCCCTCCGGGGGGGGGACTAAACTACAATGAGCAGTTCTTC.

By proportion, this clonotype is medium-sized. The chain links TRBV29-1 to TRBJ1-1, with 12 bases identical to TRBD1. CDR3 size: 16 residues. The germline V gene has CDR1 SQVTM and CDR2 ANQGSEA. Unmatched junction bases numbered 8, after V lost 4 bases and J lost 2 bases. The CDR3 is CSVAPGTGGLNTEAFF. The CDR3 DNA follows: TGCAGCGTTGCTCCCGGGACAGGGGGCTTAAACACTGAAGCTTTCTTT.

This chain links TRBV29-1 with TRBJ1-3; unclear D gene. Looked up from germline, CDR1 is SQVTM and CDR2 is ANQGSEA. The CDR3 loop spans 16 amino acids. Trimming stripped 0 bases from V and 2 bases from J, with 14 bases between. The chain's CDR3 is CSVEDQRSQAGNTIYF. In DNA form, the CDR3 reads TGCAGCGTTGAAGATCAACGCTCCCAGGCTGGAAACACCATATATTTT.

A few counts support this clonotype. This chain links TRBV25-1 with TRBJ2-3, with D possibly called TRBD1 or TRBD2 (6 bases each). The V gene's germline CDR1 is MGHDK and CDR2 SYGVNS. V gave up 2 bases and J gave up 5 bases, with 20 bases separating them. The CDR3 totals 17 residues. The CDR3 protein is CASSEQPPGARRDTQYF. The CDR3 DNA reads TGTGCCAGCAGTGAACAACCCCCGGGGGCCCGGCGAGATACGCAGTATTTT.

This clonotype was counted a few times. The V and J genes are TRBV21-1 and TRBJ1-5; TRBD1 is the table's D call, not checked against the DNA. TRBV21-1 is marked as a pseudogene. This CDR3 comprises 15 residues. CDR3 DNA sequence: TGTGCCAGCAGCAGTGGACAGCGTGGCAATCAGCCCCAGCATTTT. It codes for CASSSGQRGNQPQHF.

This clonotype came up many times. V usage is TRBV25-1 and J usage is TRBJ2-5; 7 bases are a match to TRBD1. The ends lost 9 bases at V and 5 bases at J; junction bases unmatched: 6. Germline CDR1 MGHDK, CDR2 SYGVNS. The CDR3 length is 12 residues. CDR3 amino acids: CASLGGWETQYF. CDR3 nucleotide sequence: TGTGCCAGTCTAGGGGGCTGGGAGACCCAGTACTTC. The full variable domain, rest sourced from reference TRBV25-1 and TRBJ2-5, is EADIYQTPRYLVIGTGKKITLECSQTMGHDKMYWYQQDPGMELHLIHYSYGVNSTEKGDLSSESTVSRIRTEHFPLTLESARPSHTSQYLCASLGGWETQYFGPGTRLLVL.

The table lists this clonotype with a few counts. The gene calls are TRBV7-2 and TRBJ1-4; D not certain. Per germline, CDR1 SGHTA and CDR2 FQGNSA. The CDR3 has 12 residues. V was cut by 3 bases and J by 13 bases, with 12 bases left in between. The chain's CDR3 is CASSFEGRRLFF. CDR3 nucleotide sequence: TGTGCCAGCAGCTTCGAGGGTCGGAGACTGTTTTTT. Together with reference TRBV7-2 and TRBJ1-4, the CDR3 gives the full variable domain: GAGVSQSPSNKVTEKGKDVELRCDPISGHTALYWYRQSLGQGLEFLIYFQGNSAPDKSGLPSDRFSAERTGGSVSTLTIQRTQQEDSAVYLCASSFEGRRLFFGSGTQLSVL.

This rearrangement joins TRBV11-2 to TRBJ2-3, with D perhaps being TRBD1 or TRBD2 (6 bases each). Deletions cut 5 bases from V and 1 base from J, with 19 bases between. The CDR3 covers 17 residues. Germline values: CDR1 SGHAT, CDR2 FQNNGV. The CDR3 here is CASSRIVTGARTDTQYF. The CDR3 DNA reads as TGTGCCAGCAGCCGGATCGTGACGGGGGCCCGCACAGATACGCAGTATTTT.

The V gene is TRBV5-6, the J gene TRBJ2-1, with D perhaps given as TRBD1 or TRBD2 (5 bases each). The ends were cut back, 4 bases at V and 3 bases at J, with 14 bases in the middle. The germline gives CDR1 SGHDT, CDR2 YYEEEE. CDR3 length: 15 residues. The CDR3 nucleotides read TGTGCCAGCAGCCCGGTCTGGGGGATCTACAATGAGCAGTTCTTC. Translating gives CASSPVWGIYNEQFF.

This clonotype was seen only a few times. This chain joins TRBV5-1 and TRBJ2-5; 12 nucleotides align to TRBD2. CDR3 size: 18 residues. The V and J ends lost 0 bases and 2 bases, in that order; junction bases with no gene match: 8. Germline V gives CDR1 SGHRS, CDR2 YFSETQ. In DNA, the CDR3 is TGCGCCAGCAGCTTGGCAGGACTAGCGGGGCCCGTTCAAGAGACCCAGTACTTC. Its protein is CASSLAGLAGPVQETQYF. The whole variable domain, filled in from reference TRBV5-1 and TRBJ2-5, reads KAGVTQTPRYLIKTRGQQVTLSCSPISGHRSVSWYQQTPGQGLQFLFEYFSETQRNKGNFPGRFSGRQFSNSRSEMNVSTLELGDSALYLCASSLAGLAGPVQETQYFGPGTRLLVL.

This clonotype was counted at least ten times. The V gene is TRBV5-5, the J gene TRBJ2-5, with D possibly matching TRBD2 (6 bases). Germline V gives CDR1 SGHKS, CDR2 YYEKEE (reference sequence). The CDR3 is made up of 14 amino acids. V lost 3 bases and J lost 4, with 13 bases in between. In DNA form, the CDR3 reads TGTGCCAGCAGCTCCGGGACCGGGGGAGAGACCCAGTACTTC. Translated, it gives CASSSGTGGETQYF.

This clonotype was observed a handful of times. The J gene is TRBJ2-5, the V gene TRBV9, with 12 positions matching TRBD2. The CDR3 is 15 amino acids. V dropped 6 bases and J dropped 4; count of bases not matched to a gene: 7. In germline, CDR1 is SGDLS, CDR2 YYNGEE. The CDR3: CASTPGLAGRETQYF. The CDR3 coding sequence is TGTGCCAGCACCCCCGGACTAGCGGGGCGAGAGACCCAGTACTTC.

This sequence joins TRBV19 and TRBJ2-5; D is unclear. This CDR3 contains 15 residues. Trimming shortened V by 0 bases and J by 4 bases, and 12 bases separated the two germline ends. From germline, CDR1 is LNHDA and CDR2 SQIVND (reference sequence). The CDR3 here is CASSIELRSRETQYF. The DNA for the CDR3 is TGTGCCAGTAGTATAGAACTCAGGAGCCGAGAGACCCAGTACTTC.

The CDR3 is CASSSVATLRLSSTDTQYF. CDR3 nucleotides: TGTGCCAGCAGTTCCGTTGCGACGTTGAGGTTGTCTAGCACAGATACGCAGTATTTT. The rearrangement uses TRBV12-3 or TRBV12-4 and TRBJ2-3, with no clear D. The CDR3 runs to 19 residues. Trimming took 4 bases from V and 0 from J, leaving 23 bases between them.

This clonotype was detected ten times or more. The chain recombines TRBV24-1 with TRBJ2-1; 8 bases match TRBD1. Germline CDR1 reads KGHDR; CDR2 reads SFDVKD. V shed 7 bases, J shed 8 bases, and the junction held 3 bases outside the gene matches. The CDR3 spans 12 residues. The CDR3, as DNA: TGTGCCACCAGAGACAGGGGCGATGAGCAGTTCTTC. This encodes CATRDRGDEQFF.

This clonotype occurred many times. This chain connects TRBV4-1 to TRBJ1-1, with 9 bases identical to TRBD1. Germline CDR1 and CDR2: MGHRA and YSYEKL. This CDR3 is 15 amino acids long. Trimming cost V 4 bases and J 0 bases; bases outside gene matches: 3. This chain's CDR3 is CASSPWTGVNTEAFF. The CDR3 nucleotides are TGCGCCAGCAGCCCTTGGACAGGGGTGAACACTGAAGCTTTCTTT.

This clonotype appeared a few times. The chain employs TRBV28 and TRBJ2-7; 9 bases are a match to TRBD1. V shed 8 bases and J 1 base; nucleotides not matched to a gene: 6. This CDR3 is 14 amino acids long. Per germline, CDR1 MDHEN and CDR2 SYDVKM. CDR3 region: CASAPGQGSYEQYF. DNA for the CDR3: TGTGCCAGCGCGCCGGGACAGGGATCCTACGAGCAGTACTTC. Variable domain in full (rest from reference TRBV28 and TRBJ2-7): DVKVTQSSRYLVKRTGEKVFLECVQDMDHENMFWYRQDPGLGLRLIYFSYDVKMKEKGDIPEGYSVSREKKERFSLILESASTNQTSMYLCASAPGQGSYEQYFGPGTRLTVT.

The chain is built from TRBV6-6 and TRBJ2-3; D unclear. V dropped 6 bases and J dropped 1 base, with 8 bases sitting between them. CDR3 length: 13 amino acids. From germline, CDR1 is MNHNY and CDR2 SVGAGI (reference sequence). The CDR3 region is CASSTSGTDTQYF. CDR3 nucleotides: TGTGCCAGCAGCACGAGTGGCACAGATACGCAGTATTTT.

The chain carries TRBV27 and TRBJ1-1; D uncertain. The germline V gene has CDR1 MNHEY and CDR2 SMNVEV (reference sequence). The CDR3 is 13 residues long. Trimming stripped 10 bases from V and 4 bases from J, with 16 bases between. The CDR3 DNA follows: TGTGCCAACCCACCGGAGGAGAGCACTGAAGCTTTCTTT. This translates into CANPPEESTEAFF.

There are many counts of this clonotype. The V gene is TRBV5-1, the J gene TRBJ2-5, with unresolved D. V lost 1 base and J 1 base, leaving 11 bases between the germline ends. CDR1 and CDR2 (germline): SGHRS, YFSETQ. CDR3 size: 15 residues. CDR3 loop: CASSLTNDIQETQYF. In DNA, the CDR3 is TGCGCCAGCAGCTTGACCAACGACATCCAAGAGACCCAGTACTTC.

The rearrangement uses TRBV25-1 and TRBJ1-2; D is perhaps TRBD1 (6 bases). The V end was cut by 2 bases, the J end by 4 bases, with 14 bases between. This CDR3 has 15 amino acids. Germline V gene data show CDR1 as MGHDK and CDR2 as SYGVNS. CDR3 protein: CASSEKGGRSYGYTF. The CDR3, as DNA: TGTGCCAGCAGTGAAAAGGGGGGCCGATCCTATGGCTACACCTTC.

This clonotype appeared many times. This chain connects TRBV6-1 to TRBJ2-3; no clear D gene. The V and J ends lost 6 bases and 0 bases respectively, with 13 bases between them. The germline V gene encodes CDR1 MNHNS and CDR2 SASEGT. The CDR3 is 15 residues long. CDR3 coding DNA: TGTGCCAGCAGCTACAGCACCGGAAGCACAGATACGCAGTATTTT. Translation: CASSYSTGSTDTQYF.

The chain uses TRBV25-1 and TRBJ2-1; 9 bases line up with TRBD1. The CDR3 is 16 amino acids. V shed 3 bases and J 8 bases; nucleotides not matched to a gene: 11. Per the germline V gene, CDR1 is MGHDK and CDR2 is SYGVNS. CDR3 DNA: TGTGCCAGCAGTGATTCGCGGACAGGGGCGTTTGATGAGCAGTTCTTC. It yields the protein CASSDSRTGAFDEQFF. The full variable domain, in which reference TRBV25-1 and TRBJ2-1 provide the parts outside the CDR3, is EADIYQTPRYLVIGTGKKITLECSQTMGHDKMYWYQQDPGMELHLIHYSYGVNSTEKGDLSSESTVSRIRTEHFPLTLESARPSHTSQYLCASSDSRTGAFDEQFFGPGTRLTVL.

This clonotype has ten or more counts. This chain uses TRBV29-1 with TRBJ1-5, with 7 bases identical to TRBD1. Trimming at V came to 7 bases and at J to 2 bases, leaving 8 bases not matched to a gene. CDR3 length: 14 amino acids. The germline gives CDR1 SQVTM, CDR2 ANQGSEA. The DNA of the CDR3 is TGCAGCGCCGTGACAGGGAATCGCAATCAGCCCCAGCATTTT. It translates to CSAVTGNRNQPQHF. The full variable domain, its missing parts supplied by reference TRBV29-1 and TRBJ1-5, is SAVISQKPSRDICQRGTSLTIQCQVDSQVTMMFWYRQQPGQSLTLIATANQGSEATYESGFVIDKFPISRPNLTFSTLTVSNMSPEDSSIYLCSAVTGNRNQPQHFGDGTRLSIL.

This clonotype was seen repeatedly, ten times or more. The CDR3 region is CSAYNEQFF. In DNA form, the CDR3 reads TGTTCGGCCTACAATGAGCAGTTCTTC. This chain connects TRBV6-4 to TRBJ2-1; D not resolved. Germline CDR1 and CDR2: MRHNA and SNTAGT. This CDR3 has 9 residues.